The sequence of this T cell receptor (beta chain) was determined in a study of shared clonotypes between healthy human individuals. Overall study: Three CD4 naive, three CD4 memory, two CD8 naive and one CD8 memory plate were used per donor.

Study findings and constraints: Compared with clonotypes that all four donors shared, non-shared clonotypes had lower generation probabilities. What naive subsets generally showed was a larger estimated richness than memory subsets showed. It was anticipated that sequencing depth would influence how many clonotypes donors shared.

CDR3 length equals 16 residues. The germline CDR1 and CDR2 sequences are MGHDK and SYGVNS. Trimming pared 4 bases from V and 0 bases from J, leaving 10 bases between. Sequencing used immunoSEQ multiplex PCR; TCRdb keeps in-frame clones, though not all of them. Here the sample spans millions of clones, around 94% being singletons. As to this clone: Antigen unknown.

Specimen: naive CD4+ T cells sorted from blood. The subset denotes: CD45RA+ positively selected. This TCR was sampled from a man aged 18 to 29 in good health. V gene TRBV25-1 combines with J gene TRBJ1-6; D gene ambiguous. DNA of the CDR3: TGTGCCAGCAGTGCGGCCGGGAGCTCCTATAATTCACCCCTCCACTTT. Translating it yields CASSAAGSSYNSPLHF.